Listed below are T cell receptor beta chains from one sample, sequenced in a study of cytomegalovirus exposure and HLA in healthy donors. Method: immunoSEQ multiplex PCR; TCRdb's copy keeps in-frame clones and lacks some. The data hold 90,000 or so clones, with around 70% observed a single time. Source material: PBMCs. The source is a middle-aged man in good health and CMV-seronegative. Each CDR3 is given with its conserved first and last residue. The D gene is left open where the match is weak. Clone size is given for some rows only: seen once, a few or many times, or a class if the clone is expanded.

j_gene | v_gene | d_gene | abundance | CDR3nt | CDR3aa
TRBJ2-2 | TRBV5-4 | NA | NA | TGTGCCAGCAGCTTGGATCCAGGGCCCCCCCTGGAGCTGTTTTTT | CASSLDPGPPLELFF
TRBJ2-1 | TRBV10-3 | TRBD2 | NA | TGTGCCATCAGTGAGGTAGCGGGGTCCTACAATGAGCAGTTCTTC | CAISEVAGSYNEQFF
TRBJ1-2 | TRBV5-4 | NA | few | TGTGCCAGCAGCTTCGCGGGCGTCGAGGGAAATGGCTACACCTTC | CASSFAGVEGNGYTF
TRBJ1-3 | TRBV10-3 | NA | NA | TGTGCCATCAGGGGGGCGAGCCCTGGAAACACCATATATTTT | CAIRGASPGNTIYF
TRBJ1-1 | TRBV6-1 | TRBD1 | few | TGTGCCGGGACACCGACAGGGATGACTGAAGCTTTCTTT | CAGTPTGMTEAFF
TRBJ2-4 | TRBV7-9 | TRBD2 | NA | TGTGCCAGCAGCTGGGGGGGAGCCAAAAACATTCAGTACTTC | CASSWGGAKNIQYF
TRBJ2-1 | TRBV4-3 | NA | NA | TGCGCCAGCAGCCAAGGAGTTAGTAACTCCTACAATGAGCAGTTCTTC | CASSQGVSNSYNEQFF
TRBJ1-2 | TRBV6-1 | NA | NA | TGTGCCAGCAGTGAAGTCGGGGGAACCTATGGCTACACCTTC | CASSEVGGTYGYTF
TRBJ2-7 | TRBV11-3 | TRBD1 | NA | TGTGCCAGCAGCTTAAGAATTCGAGGGACAGCCCCATCCTACGAGCAGTACTTC | CASSLRIRGTAPSYEQYF
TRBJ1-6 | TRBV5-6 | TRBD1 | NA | TGTGCCAGCAGCCCCGGGACAGGTATTTCACCCCTCCACTTT | CASSPGTGISPLHF
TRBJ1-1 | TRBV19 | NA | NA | TGTGCCAGTAGAGTGCGGTATGAAGCTTTCTTT | CASRVRYEAFF